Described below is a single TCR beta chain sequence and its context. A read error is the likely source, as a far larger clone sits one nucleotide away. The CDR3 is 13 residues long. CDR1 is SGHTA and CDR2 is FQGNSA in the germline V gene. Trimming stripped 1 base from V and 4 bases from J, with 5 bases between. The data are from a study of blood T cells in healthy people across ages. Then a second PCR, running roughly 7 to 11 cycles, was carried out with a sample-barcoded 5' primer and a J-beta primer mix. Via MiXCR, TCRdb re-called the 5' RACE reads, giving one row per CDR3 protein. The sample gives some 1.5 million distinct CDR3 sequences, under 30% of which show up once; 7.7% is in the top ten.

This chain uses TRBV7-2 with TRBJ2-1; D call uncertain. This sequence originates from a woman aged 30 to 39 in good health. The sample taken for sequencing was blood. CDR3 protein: CASSLDCYNEQFF. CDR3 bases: TGTGCCAGCAGCTTAGACTGTTACAATGAGCAGTTCTTC. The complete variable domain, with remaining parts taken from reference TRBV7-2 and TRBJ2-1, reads GAGVSQSPSNKVTEKGKDVELRCDPISGHTALYWYRQSLGQGLEFLIYFQGNSAPDKSGLPSDRFSAERTGGSVSTLTIQRTQQEDSAVYLCASSLDCYNEQFFGPGTRLTVL.